Listed below are T cell receptor beta chains from one sample, sequenced in a study of spatial heterogeneity in lung cancer. Each CDR3 protein is one row after TCRdb ran MiXCR on the 5' RACE reads. Counted here are fewer than 50,000 distinct CDR3 sequences, about 10% occurring once; the ten biggest clones make up 17%. Sequenced material: PBMCs, taken at follow-up. These receptors all come from a female donor with early-stage non-small cell lung cancer. Both conserved end residues are part of each CDR3. The D gene is left open where the match is weak. A row's size may be missing; if present it is once, few, many or a size class.

cdr3_aa cdr3_nt clone_size j_call d_call v_call
CASSQSQKGTRLETQYF TGCGCCAGCAGCCAATCGCAGAAGGGGACACGGTTAGAGACCCAGTACTTC NA TRBJ2-5 NA TRBV4-1
CATKRVGTVNTGELFF TGTGCCACCAAAAGGGTGGGGACCGTGAACACCGGGGAGCTGTTTTTT few TRBJ2-2 NA TRBV12-3/TRBV12-4
CASSAGFRNTIYF TGTGCCAGCAGTGCGGGTTTCAGAAACACCATATATTTT few TRBJ1-3 NA TRBV28
CASSQFSGGPDTQYF TGCGCCAGCAGCCAATTCAGCGGGGGGCCAGATACGCAGTATTTT few TRBJ2-3 TRBD2 TRBV4-3
CASSLRQVPRGDF TGTGCCAGCAGCCTTCGACAGGTTCCTAGGGGGGACTTC NA TRBJ2-7 NA TRBV2
CASSIGGGSTYGYTF TGTGCCAGTAGTATAGGTGGGGGCTCTACCTATGGCTACACCTTC many TRBJ1-2 NA TRBV19
CASSVSEGQETQYF TGTGCCAGCAGTGTTTCGGAAGGCCAAGAGACCCAGTACTTC NA TRBJ2-5 NA TRBV2
CASSSTAWSSPLHF TGTGCCAGTAGTTCGACAGCCTGGAGTTCACCCCTCCACTTT NA TRBJ1-6 NA TRBV19
CASSLGSGEDIQYF TGTGCCAGCAGTTTAGGTAGCGGGGAGGACATTCAGTACTTC few TRBJ2-4 TRBD2 TRBV28
CASSLATGELFF TGTGCCAGCAGCTTGGCTACCGGGGAGCTGTTTTTT many TRBJ2-2 NA TRBV11-2
CASSPDTEETQYF TGTGCCAGCAGTCCCGACACCGAAGAGACCCAGTACTTC many TRBJ2-5 NA TRBV27
CASSRTAYEQYF TGTGCCAGTAGTAGGACGGCCTACGAGCAGTACTTC NA TRBJ2-7 NA TRBV19
CASSDVQGTIYEQYF TGTGCCAGCAGTGATGTACAGGGGACCATCTACGAGCAGTACTTC NA TRBJ2-7 TRBD1 TRBV25-1
CASSLVVVGNTEAFF TGTGCCAGCAGCTTAGTAGTGGTAGGGAACACTGAAGCTTTCTTT few TRBJ1-1 NA TRBV7-6
CASSTFRGLNEQYF TGTGCCAGCAGCACATTCAGGGGGCTCAACGAGCAGTACTTC NA TRBJ2-7 TRBD1 TRBV7-9
CASSLGTASTDTQYF TGTGCCAGCAGCCTCGGGACAGCTAGCACAGATACGCAGTATTTT few TRBJ2-3 TRBD1 TRBV7-3
CSASNRGPLFF TGCAGCGCTTCAAACAGAGGCCCCCTGTTTTTT NA TRBJ1-4 NA TRBV29-1
CASSQDSDGDRTTYEQYF TGCGCCAGCAGCCAAGATTCGGATGGGGACAGGACTACCTACGAGCAGTACTTC NA TRBJ2-7 TRBD1 TRBV4-3
CASSLGVLAGYNEQFF TGTGCCAGCAGCTTAGGCGTACTAGCGGGGTACAATGAGCAGTTCTTC few TRBJ2-1 TRBD2 TRBV7-9
CASSLIGGSNSGEQYF TGTGCCAGCAGCTTAATTGGGGGGTCGAATTCTGGGGAGCAGTACTTC many TRBJ2-7 NA TRBV7-3
CASSLGGTGELFF TGTGCCAGCAGCTTGGGGGGAACCGGGGAGCTGTTTTTT NA TRBJ2-2 NA TRBV7-8
CASSIRTEYEQYF TGTGCCAGTAGTATCCGTACGGAGTACGAGCAGTACTTC NA TRBJ2-7 NA TRBV19
CASTDKNQETQYF TGTGCCAGCACCGACAAAAACCAAGAGACCCAGTACTTC many TRBJ2-5 NA TRBV7-9
CSAPSNNEQFF TGCAGTGCCCCTAGTAACAATGAGCAGTTCTTC NA TRBJ2-1 NA TRBV20-1
CASSQDVSRGYEQYF TGTGCCAGCAGCCAAGATGTCAGTCGGGGCTACGAGCAGTACTTC many TRBJ2-7 NA TRBV4-2
CASSAGGEQFF TGTGCCAGCAGCGCCGGCGGAGAGCAGTTCTTC many TRBJ2-1 NA TRBV7-9
CSARARINTGELFF TGCAGTGCTAGAGCCCGTATAAACACCGGGGAGCTGTTTTTT many TRBJ2-2 NA TRBV20-1
CASSTAGGSGANVLTF TGCGCCAGCAGCACTGCAGGGGGCTCTGGGGCCAACGTCCTGACTTTC many TRBJ2-6 TRBD1 TRBV5-1
CASSRETRSASGNTIYF TGTGCCAGCAGCCGAGAAACACGTTCGGCTTCTGGAAACACCATATATTTT NA TRBJ1-3 NA TRBV7-3
CASSPRGVSNQPQHF TGTGCCAGCAGTCCCAGGGGTGTGAGCAATCAGCCCCAGCATTTT NA TRBJ1-5 NA TRBV28
CASSIKGETQYF TGTGCCAGCAGCATAAAGGGGGAGACCCAGTACTTC few TRBJ2-5 NA TRBV7-9
CASSAPPSQETQYF TGTGCCAGCAGCGCACCCCCTTCGCAAGAGACCCAGTACTTC many TRBJ2-5 NA TRBV9
CASSLTTTGILSNYGYTF TGTGCCAGCAGCTTAACGACCACCGGGATCTTGAGTAACTATGGCTACACCTTC few TRBJ1-2 NA TRBV7-3
CASSIGTGGVEQFF TGTGCCAGTAGTATAGGAACGGGGGGCGTTGAGCAGTTCTTC NA TRBJ2-1 NA TRBV19
CASSLGWNNEQFF TGTGCCAGCAGCTTAGGGTGGAACAATGAGCAGTTCTTC NA TRBJ2-1 NA TRBV7-2
CASSRDMEAFF TGTGCCAGCAGTAGAGACATGGAAGCTTTCTTT few TRBJ1-1 NA TRBV2
CAIRDSGGSYNEQFF TGTGCCATCAGGGATAGCGGGGGGAGCTACAATGAGCAGTTCTTC many TRBJ2-1 TRBD2 TRBV10-3
CSVEGGTSGGTDTQYF TGCAGCGTTGAAGGTGGGACTAGCGGGGGAACAGATACGCAGTATTTT many TRBJ2-3 TRBD2 TRBV29-1
CASSPAGGHEQYF TGTGCCAGCAGCCCCGCGGGGGGCCACGAGCAGTACTTC NA TRBJ2-7 TRBD2 TRBV5-6
CASSLLETGELFF TGTGCCAGCAGCTTACTGGAGACCGGGGAGCTGTTTTTT few TRBJ2-2 NA TRBV11-1
CASRDLAGYNEQFF TGCGCCAGCAGAGACCTAGCGGGGTACAATGAGCAGTTCTTC many TRBJ2-1 TRBD2 TRBV5-1
CASRDRNGTQYF TGTGCCAGCCGTGACAGGAATGGGACCCAGTACTTC few TRBJ2-5 NA TRBV21-1